This TCR beta chain was retrieved from a study of vaccination and CD4 T cells after COVID-19. Study-wide results and limits: Within the convalescent patients, spike mono-reactivity was found in 304 of 307 vaccine-specific clones.

Losses at the gene ends were 6 bases for V and 4 bases for J; bases not matched to a gene: 16. CDR1 is MGHRA, CDR2 YSYEKL, per germline. The CDR3 length is 18 residues. The Oncomine TCR Beta short-read assay generated sequence data from the DNA of cultured CD4+ T cells. TCRdb reanalysed the PCR reads using MiXCR and keeps one entry per CDR3 protein. Of approximately 17,000 distinct CDR3 sequences listed, around 50% were seen once; the top ten hold roughly 6.2%. Specified treatment: roughly 10-day PBMC culture with coronavirus spike peptide pools or control peptides (ViraFEST assay). A note on this clonotype: As yet, its antigen is unknown.

The gene calls are TRBV4-1 and TRBJ1-1; 11 bases are a match to TRBD1. The sample taken for sequencing was CD4+ T cells from blood, cultured in vitro. The sequence was collected from a human donor who had recovered from COVID-19. CDR3 amino acids: CASSWGGKDRGRITEAFF. In DNA, the CDR3 is TGCGCCAGCAGTTGGGGGGGCAAGGACAGGGGGCGCATCACTGAAGCTTTCTTT.